This TCR beta chain was profiled in a study of T cells after yellow fever vaccination. For the study at large: Libraries from low-cell-number fractions were prepared with the SMART-Seq v4 Ultra Low Input RNA kit.

Generation of TCR cDNA used 5'RACE template switching (which added a universal primer site and UMIs). In TCRdb, the 5' RACE reads were re-called with MiXCR into one record per CDR3 protein. The sample has 140,000 to 150,000 distinct CDR3 sequences, less than 8.5% seen once. Points from the study as a whole: Peak timing came faster in the weaker secondary response, day 5 versus 15. Booster sampling recovered most clones from primary vaccination (approximately 96% CD4, approximately 90% CD8).

V shed 6 bases and J 5 bases; nucleotides not matched to a gene: 13. From germline, CDR1 is DFQATT and CDR2 SNEGSKA (reference sequence). This CDR3 contains 15 residues. This clonotype was counted ten times or more. Its antigen is not identified. The TCR originated in a man aged 30-40 years who received the YFV17D yellow fever vaccine. Material: CD4+ T cells sorted from PBMCs, obtained 10 days after the yellow fever booster vaccination. The chain employs TRBV20-1 and TRBJ2-3, with 8 bases identical to TRBD1. This CDR3 is CSALTGDRGGDTQYF. CDR3 nucleotides: TGCAGTGCCCTGACAGGGGATAGGGGCGGAGATACGCAGTATTTT.